The 29 T cell receptor beta chains in this list originate from one sample, sequenced in a study of blood T cell repertoires in COVID-19 (dated by TCRdb to 2020 to 2021). Receptors were amplified or captured by the immunoSEQ multiplex PCR assay. TCRdb mirrors the immuneACCESS table, restricted to in-frame sequences. Some clones are absent from its copies; in checked studies, under half trace to an unresolved V gene, and the reason for the others is unknown. Present in this sample are around 300,000 clones, about 85% of which were seen just once. The ten most abundant clones make up roughly 15% of the sample. The sample consisted of peripheral blood. The receptors derive from a human donor in a cohort sampled during active COVID-19.

V usage is TRBV18 and J usage is TRBJ2-7; no definite D call. V lost 1 base, J lost 6 bases, and 7 bases lay in between. Germline CDR1 reads KGHSH; CDR2 reads LQKENI. The CDR3 length is 12 residues. This CDR3 is CASSPRRGEQYF. The DNA for the CDR3 is TGTGCCAGCTCACCACGACGAGGCGAGCAGTACTTC.

The chain employs TRBV4-1 and TRBJ2-3, with 10 bases lining up with TRBD2. CDR1 MGHRA and CDR2 YSYEKL come from the germline V gene. The V segment lost 2 bases and the J segment 7 bases; nucleotides outside the gene matches: 12. The CDR3 consists of 17 residues. CDR3 amino acids: CASSQFNLAGGKNTQYF. In DNA, the CDR3 is TGCGCCAGCAGCCAATTTAACTTAGCGGGGGGCAAGAATACGCAGTATTTT.

The V call is TRBV2, the J call TRBJ2-2; no clear D gene. The CDR3 sequence is 14 residues long. In germline, CDR1 is SNHLY, CDR2 FYNNEI. The V and J ends lost 5 bases and 0 bases respectively, with 7 bases between them. CDR3 DNA sequence: TGTGCCAGCAGTTACTCCTCGAACACCGGGGAGCTGTTTTTT. Residues: CASSYSSNTGELFF.

This sequence joins TRBV5-1 and TRBJ1-1, with TRBD1 as a possible D gene (5 bases). CDR3 length equals 16 residues. The germline CDR1 and CDR2 sequences are SGHRS and YFSETQ. Trimming took off 4 bases at V and 0 bases at J, with 16 bases between the two ends. CDR3 DNA sequence: TGCGCCAGCAGCCCCCGTACGGGGGATGTGAACACTGAAGCTTTCTTT. This gives the protein CASSPRTGDVNTEAFF.

In regard to this clone: The final CDR3 position lacks the conserved phenylalanine or tryptophan, pointing to a likely read error. The limits of the CDR3 on the DNA are not certain, so only TCRdb's listed CDR3 is given. The chain uses TRBV14 and TRBJ1-3; the DNA was not compared with TRBD1, the D call given in the table. Germline CDR1 is SGHDN and CDR2 is FVKESK. With termini counted, the CDR3 has 8 amino acids. The CDR3 is CASSLWGS.

This chain uses TRBV18 with TRBJ2-2, with D perhaps TRBD1 (6 bases). The CDR3 consists of 14 residues. V lost 5 bases, J lost 2 bases, and 9 bases lay in between. Germline CDR1 reads KGHSH; CDR2 reads LQKENI. The CDR3 here is CASSLDRNTGELFF. CDR3 sequence (DNA): TGTGCCAGCTCATTGGACAGAAACACCGGGGAGCTGTTTTTT.

V gene TRBV15 combines with J gene TRBJ2-7, with 10 bases that match TRBD2. The CDR3 extends over 16 amino acids. Looked up from germline, CDR1 is LNHNV and CDR2 is YYDKDF (reference sequence). The ends lost 0 bases at V and 6 bases at J; junction bases unmatched: 8. CDR3 residues: CATSRDPGLASGEQYF. The CDR3 DNA sequence: TGTGCCACCAGCAGAGACCCGGGACTAGCGTCAGGCGAGCAGTACTTC.

The DNA of the CDR3 is TGTGCCAGTCAGGGGCCGAATTCACCCCTCCACTTT. Its protein is CASQGPNSPLHF. The V and J genes are TRBV12-3 or TRBV12-4 and TRBJ1-6; D might be TRBD1 (6 bases). Between the trimmed V and J ends, which lost 9 bases and 7 bases, there was a span of 10 bases. CDR3 length: 12 amino acids.

The chain couples TRBV9 to TRBJ2-1; D not resolved. Looked up from germline, CDR1 is SGDLS and CDR2 is YYNGEE. V gave up 2 bases and J gave up 12 bases, with 12 bases separating them. This CDR3 comprises 12 residues. This chain's CDR3 is CASSVSIGTQFF. CDR3 sequence (DNA): TGTGCCAGCAGCGTCTCTATCGGTACGCAGTTCTTC.

The CDR3 DNA is TGTGCCAGCTCACCCCCACAGGGAGTCAACACTGAAGCTTTCTTT. It encodes CASSPPQGVNTEAFF. J is TRBJ1-1 and V is TRBV18; possibly TRBD1 for D (6 bases). Germline CDR1 reads KGHSH; CDR2 reads LQKENI. This CDR3 has 15 residues. Trimming removed 3 bases from V and 2 bases from J, with 13 bases in between.

The V and J genes are TRBV6-5 and TRBJ1-1; 8 positions match TRBD1. The CDR3 sequence is 15 residues long. V was clipped by 0 bases and J by 4 bases; unmatched bases: 4. Germline loops: CDR1 MNHEY, CDR2 SVGAGI. The CDR3 DNA reads TGTGCCAGCAGTTACTCGCATCAGGGGGCCACTGAAGCTTTCTTT. Its translation is CASSYSHQGATEAFF.

V and J are TRBV6-2 or TRBV6-3 and TRBJ2-7, with D perhaps matching TRBD2 (6 bases). Deletions cut 5 bases from V and 4 bases from J, with 15 bases between. Germline loops: CDR1 MNHEY, CDR2 SVGEGT. This CDR3 comprises 14 residues. The CDR3, as DNA: TGTGCCAGCAGTAACACCGGGAGAGCTTACGAGCAGTACTTC. Amino acids: CASSNTGRAYEQYF.

The chain recombines TRBV19 with TRBJ2-3; perhaps TRBD2 as D (5 bases). Trimming removed 5 bases at V and 6 bases at J, with 15 bases between. The CDR3 runs 14 residues. Germline lookup yields CDR1 LNHDA and CDR2 SQIVND (reference sequence). CDR3 region: CASSFPASWDTQYF. The CDR3 region has the DNA TGTGCCAGTAGTTTCCCAGCTAGCTGGGATACGCAGTATTTT.

The chain recombines TRBV28 with TRBJ2-7; 10 nucleotides agree with TRBD1. J lost 3 bases, V lost 6 bases, and 8 bases had no gene match. Germline V gives CDR1 MDHEN, CDR2 SYDVKM. The CDR3 length is 15 residues. CDR3 sequence reads: CASSRPGQGLYEQYF. The CDR3 DNA follows: TGTGCCAGCAGCAGGCCGGGACAGGGGCTCTACGAGCAGTACTTC. The variable domain in full, completed from reference TRBV28 and TRBJ2-7, reads DVKVTQSSRYLVKRTGEKVFLECVQDMDHENMFWYRQDPGLGLRLIYFSYDVKMKEKGDIPEGYSVSREKKERFSLILESASTNQTSMYLCASSRPGQGLYEQYFGPGTRLTVT.

The genes are TRBV7-9 and TRBJ2-1; 13 nucleotides agree with TRBD2. Germline V gene data show CDR1 as SEHNR and CDR2 as FQNEAQ (reference sequence). This CDR3 has 16 amino acids. The J segment lost 7 bases and the V segment lost 5 bases, leaving 8 bases of the junction unmatched. The DNA for the CDR3 is TGTGCCAGCAGCCTACGGACTAGCGGGAGTATGAATGAGCAGTTCTTC. Protein product: CASSLRTSGSMNEQFF. The full variable domain, its missing parts supplied by reference TRBV7-9 and TRBJ2-1, is DTGVSQNPRHKITKRGQNVTFRCDPISEHNRLYWYRQTLGQGPEFLTYFQNEAQLEKSRLLSDRFSAERPKGSFSTLEIQRTEQGDSAMYLCASSLRTSGSMNEQFFGPGTRLTVL.

The chain is built from TRBV12-5 and TRBJ2-5; 7 nucleotides align to TRBD1. Germline V gene lookup returns CDR1 LGHNT and CDR2 FRNRAP. The CDR3 consists of 16 residues. V shed 8 bases and J 9 bases; nucleotides not matched to a gene: 21. The CDR3 spells CASCETGSQAGVAQYF. As DNA, the CDR3 is TGTGCTAGTTGCGAGACAGGGAGTCAGGCAGGGGTGGCCCAGTACTTC.

The chain combines TRBV19 with TRBJ1-6; TRBD1 agrees at 11 bases. Looked up from germline, CDR1 is LNHDA and CDR2 is SQIVND (reference sequence). Trimming took 6 bases from V and 6 from J; bases not matched to a gene: 4. CDR3 length equals 15 residues. The chain's CDR3 is CASRTGTGGNSPLHF. CDR3 nucleotide sequence: TGTGCCAGTAGGACCGGGACAGGGGGTAATTCACCCCTCCACTTT.

The chain recombines TRBV5-4 with TRBJ1-1; 9 bases are shared with TRBD1. The CDR3 is made up of 17 amino acids. Germline V gene data show CDR1 as SGHNT and CDR2 as YYREEE (reference sequence). Trimming at V came to 3 bases and at J to 4 bases, leaving 13 bases not matched to a gene. This chain's CDR3 is CASSSRQGEGLGTEAFF. The CDR3 DNA reads as TGTGCCAGCAGCTCCCGACAGGGGGAGGGGCTGGGCACTGAAGCTTTCTTT.

The chain carries TRBV24-1 and TRBJ2-1, with 9 bases matching TRBD2. V lost 3 bases to trimming and J lost 0 bases; unmatched junction nucleotides: 2. Germline V gives CDR1 KGHDR, CDR2 SFDVKD. This CDR3 has 16 amino acids. The CDR3, as DNA: TGTGCCACCAGTGATCATAGCGGGAGCTCCTACAATGAGCAGTTCTTC. It yields the protein CATSDHSGSSYNEQFF.

The chain is built from TRBV7-8 and TRBJ2-1, with 12 bases matching TRBD2. CDR3 length: 13 amino acids. The V gene's germline CDR1 is SGHVS and CDR2 FQNEAQ. Trimming took 6 bases from V and 6 from J; bases not matched to a gene: 0. The CDR3 nucleotides read TGTGCCAGCAGGACTAGCGGGAGCAATGAGCAGTTCTTC. It yields the protein CASRTSGSNEQFF.

V is TRBV6-5 and J is TRBJ2-1; TRBD1 matches 9 bases. The CDR3 contains 14 residues. Germline V gene lookup returns CDR1 MNHEY and CDR2 SVGAGI. The trim removed 5 bases at V and 4 bases at J, leaving 3 bases unmatched. CDR3 sequence reads: CASSRGQGYNEQFF. The CDR3 DNA sequence: TGTGCCAGCAGTCGGGGACAGGGATACAATGAGCAGTTCTTC.

The V call is TRBV29-1, the J call TRBJ1-1, with 7 nucleotides matching TRBD1. The trim removed 2 bases at V and 2 bases at J, leaving 5 bases unmatched. The CDR3 is made up of 14 amino acids. Per the germline V gene, CDR1 is SQVTM and CDR2 is ANQGSEA. As DNA, the CDR3 is TGCAGCGTTGAACAGGACAGGTATAACACTGAAGCTTTCTTT. Protein sequence: CSVEQDRYNTEAFF.

CDR3 residues: CASSLGPGTGTDTQYF. The CDR3, as DNA: TGTGCCAGCAGCTTAGGGCCCGGGACTGGCACAGATACGCAGTATTTT. The chain uses TRBV7-6 and TRBJ2-3, with D perhaps TRBD2 (6 bases). Germline-derived CDR1 and CDR2 are SGHVS and FNYEAQ. The V end lost 1 base, the J end lost 1 base, and 12 bases lay between the germline ends. The CDR3 consists of 16 residues.

The rearrangement joins TRBV7-3 to TRBJ2-1, with 8 positions matching TRBD2. The CDR3 covers 14 residues. Germline V lookup: CDR1 SGHTA, CDR2 FQGTGA. After removal of 5 bases from V and 4 bases from J, the junction contained 4 bases not matched to a gene. CDR3 DNA: TGTGCCAGCAGCCGGGCGGGAGGTTACAATGAGCAGTTCTTC. Residues: CASSRAGGYNEQFF.

The rearrangement joins TRBV9 to TRBJ2-1, with D tentatively TRBD2 (5 bases). In germline, CDR1 is SGDLS, CDR2 YYNGEE. V shed 4 bases and J shed 9 bases, with 17 bases lying between them. The CDR3 extends over 14 amino acids. This CDR3 is CASSSELLRGEQFF. The CDR3 coding sequence is TGTGCCAGCAGCTCGGAACTCCTACGGGGTGAGCAGTTCTTC.

This clone has only a few counts. The rearrangement joins TRBV6-5 to TRBJ2-7; TRBD1 is a possible D gene (6 bases). This CDR3 spans 12 amino acids. The germline CDR1 and CDR2 sequences are MNHEY and SVGAGI. V lost 6 bases and J 6 bases, leaving 12 bases between the germline ends. CDR3 in amino acids: CASSPDRTEQYF. DNA of the CDR3: TGTGCCAGCAGCCCAGACAGGACCGAGCAGTACTTC.

The gene calls are TRBV7-9 and TRBJ2-2, with D tentatively TRBD2 (6 bases). CDR3 length: 15 amino acids. The V gene's germline CDR1 is SEHNR and CDR2 FQNEAQ (reference sequence). V was trimmed by 1 base and J by 5 bases, leaving 11 bases between them. CDR3 sequence: CASSLGPSVTGELFF. Here the CDR3 DNA reads TGTGCCAGCAGCTTAGGGCCTAGCGTTACCGGGGAGCTGTTTTTT.

The CDR3 loop reads CASSVGASIDSYEQYF. For the CDR3, the DNA is TGTGCCAGCAGCGTAGGGGCTAGCATAGACTCCTACGAGCAGTACTTC. This chain connects TRBV9 to TRBJ2-7; the D gene is possibly TRBD2 (5 bases). The CDR3 has 16 amino acids. V dropped 0 bases and J dropped 0 bases, with 13 bases sitting between them. Germline V gene sequence: CDR1 SGDLS, CDR2 YYNGEE.

The chain carries TRBV29-1 and TRBJ1-5, with 7 nucleotides matching TRBD1. There are 15 residues in the CDR3. J gave up 4 bases and V 6 bases, and 12 bases lay outside the gene matches. Germline V gene lookup returns CDR1 SQVTM and CDR2 ANQGSEA. In DNA form, the CDR3 reads TGCAGCGTCGCTTCAGGGACAGAATCTAATCAGCCCCAGCATTTT. This sequence encodes CSVASGTESNQPQHF. The whole variable domain, remainder taken from reference TRBV29-1 and TRBJ1-5, is SAVISQKPSRDICQRGTSLTIQCQVDSQVTMMFWYRQQPGQSLTLIATANQGSEATYESGFVIDKFPISRPNLTFSTLTVSNMSPEDSSIYLCSVASGTESNQPQHFGDGTRLSIL.